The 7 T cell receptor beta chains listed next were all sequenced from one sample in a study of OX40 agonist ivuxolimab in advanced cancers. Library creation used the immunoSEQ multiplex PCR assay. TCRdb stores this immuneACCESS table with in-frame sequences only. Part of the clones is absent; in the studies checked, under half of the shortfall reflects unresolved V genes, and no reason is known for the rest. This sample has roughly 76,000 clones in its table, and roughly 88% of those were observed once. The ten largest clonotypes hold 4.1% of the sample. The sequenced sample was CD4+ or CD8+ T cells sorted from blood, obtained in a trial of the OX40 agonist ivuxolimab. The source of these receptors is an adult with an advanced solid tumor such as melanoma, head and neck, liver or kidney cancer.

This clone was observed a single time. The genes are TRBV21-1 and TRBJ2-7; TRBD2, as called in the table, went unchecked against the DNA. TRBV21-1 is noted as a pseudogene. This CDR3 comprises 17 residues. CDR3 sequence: CASSKTQTSSLAYEQYF. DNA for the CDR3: TGTGCCAGCAGCAAAACCCAGACTAGTTCATTGGCCTACGAGCAGTACTTC.

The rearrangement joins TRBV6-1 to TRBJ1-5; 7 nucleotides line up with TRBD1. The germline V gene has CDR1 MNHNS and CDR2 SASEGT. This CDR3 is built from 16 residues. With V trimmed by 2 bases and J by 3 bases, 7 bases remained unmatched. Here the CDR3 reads CASSEYLTGNNQPQHF. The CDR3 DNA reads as TGTGCCAGCAGTGAATATTTGACAGGGAACAATCAGCCCCAGCATTTT.

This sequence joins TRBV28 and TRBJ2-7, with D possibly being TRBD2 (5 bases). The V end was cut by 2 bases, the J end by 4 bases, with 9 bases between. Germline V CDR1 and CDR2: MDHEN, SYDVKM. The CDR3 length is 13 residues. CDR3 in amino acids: CASSLVGGYEQYF. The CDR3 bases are TGTGCCAGCAGTTTAGTGGGCGGGTACGAGCAGTACTTC. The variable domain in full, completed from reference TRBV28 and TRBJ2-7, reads DVKVTQSSRYLVKRTGEKVFLECVQDMDHENMFWYRQDPGLGLRLIYFSYDVKMKEKGDIPEGYSVSREKKERFSLILESASTNQTSMYLCASSLVGGYEQYFGPGTRLTVT.

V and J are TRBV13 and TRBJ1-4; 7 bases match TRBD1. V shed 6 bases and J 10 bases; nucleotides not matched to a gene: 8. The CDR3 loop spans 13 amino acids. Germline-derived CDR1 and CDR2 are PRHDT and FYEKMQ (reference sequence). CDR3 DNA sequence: TGTGCCAGCAGTCTACAGGGGATTTCAAAACTGTTTTTT. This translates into CASSLQGISKLFF.

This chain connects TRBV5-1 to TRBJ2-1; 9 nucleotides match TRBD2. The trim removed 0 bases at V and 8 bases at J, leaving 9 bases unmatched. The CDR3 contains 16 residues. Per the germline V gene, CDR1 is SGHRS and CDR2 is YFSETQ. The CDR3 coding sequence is TGCGCCAGCAGCTTGGGTCAACTAGCGGGTGGGTATGAGCAGTTCTTC. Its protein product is CASSLGQLAGGYEQFF.

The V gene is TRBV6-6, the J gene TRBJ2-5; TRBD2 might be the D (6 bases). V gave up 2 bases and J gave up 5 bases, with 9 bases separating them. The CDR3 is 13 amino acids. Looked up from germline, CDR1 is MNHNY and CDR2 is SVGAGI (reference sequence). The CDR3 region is CASSYTAGETQYF. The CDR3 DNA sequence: TGTGCCAGCAGTTACACTGCGGGGGAGACCCAGTACTTC.

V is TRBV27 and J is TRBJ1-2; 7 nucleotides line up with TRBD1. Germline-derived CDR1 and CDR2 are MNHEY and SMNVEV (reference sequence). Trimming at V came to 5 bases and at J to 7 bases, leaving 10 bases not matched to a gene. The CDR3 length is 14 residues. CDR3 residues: CASSTEQGRAGYTF. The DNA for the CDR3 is TGTGCCAGCAGTACCGAACAGGGGAGGGCTGGCTACACCTTC.